This is a list of T cell receptor beta chains from one sample in a study of blood T cells in healthy people across ages. TCRdb re-called the 5' RACE reads through MiXCR, storing one row per CDR3 protein. Among some 290,000 distinct CDR3 sequences listed, 25% to 30% were seen once. Source material: blood. Receptors were obtained from a woman aged 70 to 79 in good health. CDR3s include the opening cysteine and the closing phenylalanine or tryptophan. D genes are given only for firm matches. Clone size is stated in some rows and not others, as once, few, many or a class when expanded.

abundance: .
v_gene: TRBV20-1
d_gene: .
j_gene: TRBJ2-3
CDR3nt: TGCAGTGCTATCGTATCGGCCGATACGCAGTATTTT
CDR3aa: CSAIVSADTQYF

abundance: few
v_gene: TRBV3-1
d_gene: TRBD1
j_gene: TRBJ1-3
CDR3nt: TGTGCCAGCAGTAGGACAGGGGGATCTGGAAACACCATATATTTT
CDR3aa: CASSRTGGSGNTIYF

abundance: few
v_gene: TRBV29-1
d_gene: .
j_gene: TRBJ2-7
CDR3nt: TGCAGCGCCGGACGGGGGCCCTACGAGCAGTACTTC
CDR3aa: CSAGRGPYEQYF

abundance: .
v_gene: TRBV5-4
d_gene: .
j_gene: TRBJ2-4
CDR3nt: TGTGCCAGCAGCTTGGTACAGCAAAACATTCAGTACTTC
CDR3aa: CASSLVQQNIQYF

abundance: few
v_gene: TRBV6-5
d_gene: .
j_gene: TRBJ2-5
CDR3nt: TGTGCCAGCAGAATAGGGGGTACCCAAGAGACCCAGTACTTC
CDR3aa: CASRIGGTQETQYF

abundance: .
v_gene: TRBV28
d_gene: .
j_gene: TRBJ2-7
CDR3nt: TGTGCCAGCGGTACGGGGCTGATCTACGAGCAGTACTTC
CDR3aa: CASGTGLIYEQYF

abundance: few
v_gene: TRBV7-9
d_gene: .
j_gene: TRBJ2-4
CDR3nt: TGTGCCAGCAGCTTATTCCAGGGTGGCAAAAACATTCAGTACTTC
CDR3aa: CASSLFQGGKNIQYF

abundance: few
v_gene: TRBV10-3
d_gene: .
j_gene: TRBJ1-2
CDR3nt: TGTGCCATCAGTGAGTCCCACAGCTCGAACTATGGCTACACCTTC
CDR3aa: CAISESHSSNYGYTF

abundance: .
v_gene: TRBV5-1
d_gene: TRBD2
j_gene: TRBJ2-5
CDR3nt: TGCGCCAGCAGCTTGGCCCCGGGACTAGCATCCACCGCGGAGACCCAGTACTTC
CDR3aa: CASSLAPGLASTAETQYF

abundance: .
v_gene: TRBV5-1
d_gene: TRBD2
j_gene: TRBJ2-5
CDR3nt: TGCGCCAGCAGCTTGACCCTGGGAGGGCAAGAGACCCAGTACTTC
CDR3aa: CASSLTLGGQETQYF

abundance: few
v_gene: TRBV6-5
d_gene: .
j_gene: TRBJ2-5
CDR3nt: TGTGCCAGCCGGGCCCCCACAGCCCAAGAGACCCAGTACTTC
CDR3aa: CASRAPTAQETQYF

abundance: .
v_gene: TRBV7-9
d_gene: .
j_gene: TRBJ2-7
CDR3nt: TGTGCCAGCAGCCACCCGGGGATCGAGCAGTACTTC
CDR3aa: CASSHPGIEQYF

abundance: .
v_gene: TRBV28
d_gene: .
j_gene: TRBJ1-3
CDR3nt: TGTGCCAGCAGCCCGGTGTTGGGGAACACCATATATTTT
CDR3aa: CASSPVLGNTIYF

abundance: .
v_gene: TRBV20-1
d_gene: .
j_gene: TRBJ1-2
CDR3nt: TGCAGTGCTAGGGCCGGATCTAACTATGGCTACACCTTC
CDR3aa: CSARAGSNYGYTF

abundance: .
v_gene: TRBV28
d_gene: .
j_gene: TRBJ2-4
CDR3nt: TGTGCCAGCGGTGGGGGCGACATTCAGTACTTC
CDR3aa: CASGGGDIQYF

abundance: .
v_gene: TRBV5-5
d_gene: TRBD1
j_gene: TRBJ1-2
CDR3nt: TGTGCCAGCAGCCTAGACCTAAGGGGGCTCTATGGCTACACCTTC
CDR3aa: CASSLDLRGLYGYTF

abundance: .
v_gene: TRBV20-1
d_gene: TRBD2
j_gene: TRBJ2-3
CDR3nt: TGCAGCCAACTAGCGGGAGTTGGCACAGATACGCAGTATTTT
CDR3aa: CSQLAGVGTDTQYF

abundance: .
v_gene: TRBV5-1
d_gene: TRBD1
j_gene: TRBJ1-1
CDR3nt: TGCGCCAGCAGCCCGGACAGGGACGGCTCAGCTTTCTTT
CDR3aa: CASSPDRDGSAFF

abundance: .
v_gene: TRBV12-3/TRBV12-4
d_gene: .
j_gene: TRBJ2-3
CDR3nt: TGTGCCAGCAGTCATCCACCTCCCAGCACAGATACGCAGTATTTT
CDR3aa: CASSHPPPSTDTQYF

abundance: many
v_gene: TRBV29-1
d_gene: TRBD1
j_gene: TRBJ2-1
CDR3nt: TGCAGCGTCGCGGACAGGGGGCACAATGAGCAGTTCTTC
CDR3aa: CSVADRGHNEQFF

abundance: many
v_gene: TRBV29-1
d_gene: TRBD1
j_gene: TRBJ2-3
CDR3nt: TGCAGCGTCGACAAACCAGGGGGCGTGCAGTATTTT
CDR3aa: CSVDKPGGVQYF

abundance: few
v_gene: TRBV12-3/TRBV12-4
d_gene: .
j_gene: TRBJ1-1
CDR3nt: TGTGCCAGCAGTGCAAAGGGGAACACTGAAGCTTTCTTT
CDR3aa: CASSAKGNTEAFF

abundance: .
v_gene: TRBV6-5
d_gene: .
j_gene: TRBJ1-5
CDR3nt: TGTGCCAGCAGCCGGGCCCAGGGGAATCAGCCCCAGCATTTT
CDR3aa: CASSRAQGNQPQHF

abundance: many
v_gene: TRBV12-3/TRBV12-4
d_gene: .
j_gene: TRBJ1-4
CDR3nt: TGTGCCAGCAGTTACACAGGAAAGTCTGAAAAACTGTTTTTT
CDR3aa: CASSYTGKSEKLFF

abundance: .
v_gene: TRBV7-9
d_gene: .
j_gene: TRBJ2-1
CDR3nt: TGTGCCAGCAGCTTAAAAGGAGCTGGTGAGAATGAGCAGTTCTTC
CDR3aa: CASSLKGAGENEQFF